Listed here are 14 T cell receptor beta chains from one sample, sequenced in a study of shared clonotypes between healthy human individuals. Libraries were prepared by immunoSEQ multiplex PCR; TCRdb keeps only in-frame clonotypes and omits some of them. This sample has approximately 2.3 million clones, with over 85% found just once. Material for sequencing was naive CD4+ T cells from PBMCs. Documented subset: CD45RA+ positively selected. The source is a man aged 18 to 29 in good health. Some clones in this sample may be carry-over from other donors' samples.

The V and J genes are TRBV5-4 and TRBJ2-1, with 14 bases matching TRBD2. Trimming took 4 bases from V and 9 from J; bases not matched to a gene: 9. The germline V gene encodes CDR1 SGHNT and CDR2 YYREEE (reference sequence). This CDR3 has 16 residues. CDR3 amino acids: CASSPTTSGRAREQFF. The CDR3 bases are TGTGCCAGCAGCCCCACGACTAGCGGGAGGGCCCGTGAGCAGTTCTTC.

V gene TRBV7-3 combines with J gene TRBJ2-6, with D unresolved. The CDR3 totals 18 residues. Per germline, CDR1 SGHTA and CDR2 FQGTGA. V lost 2 bases and J lost 0, with 14 bases in between. This CDR3 is CASSLYTLPPSGANVLTF. The CDR3 coding sequence is TGTGCCAGCAGCTTATACACCTTACCCCCCTCTGGGGCCAACGTCCTGACTTTC.

This clone appeared a few times. This chain joins TRBV10-1 and TRBJ1-1; the D is unclear. Trimming removed 0 bases from V and 8 bases from J, with 13 bases in between. CDR1 and CDR2 (germline): WNHNN, SYGVQD (reference sequence). This CDR3 region has 14 residues. CDR3 nucleotide sequence: TGCGCCAGCAGTGAGTCGATTTGGGTGCGAGAAGCTTTCTTT. It specifies CASSESIWVREAFF.

This clone has a handful of counts. V and J are TRBV5-1 and TRBJ2-3; TRBD2 might be the D (6 bases). The CDR3 runs 14 residues. Between the trimmed V and J ends, which lost 0 bases and 3 bases, there was a span of 8 bases. CDR1 is SGHRS and CDR2 is YFSETQ in the germline V gene. The CDR3 loop reads CASSLAAGTDTQYF. The CDR3 DNA reads as TGCGCCAGCAGCTTGGCCGCGGGAACAGATACGCAGTATTTT.

This rearrangement joins TRBV5-8 to TRBJ2-5; 10 bases map to TRBD1. V dropped 0 bases and J dropped 4; count of bases not matched to a gene: 3. The CDR3 covers 15 residues. Germline CDR1 SGHTS, CDR2 YDEGEE. DNA of the CDR3: TGTGCCAGCAGCTTGGGGGGACAGGGGCCAGAGACCCAGTACTTC. Its translation: CASSLGGQGPETQYF.

The rearrangement links TRBV5-1 to TRBJ1-2; possibly TRBD1 for D (5 bases). This CDR3 is 14 amino acids long. CDR1 and CDR2 (germline): SGHRS, YFSETQ. Trimming took off 1 base at V and 3 bases at J, with 10 bases between the two ends. This CDR3 is CASSLTQEDYGYTF. The CDR3 DNA sequence: TGCGCCAGCAGCTTGACACAGGAGGACTATGGCTACACCTTC.

The chain couples TRBV28 to TRBJ1-3; no clear D. Trimming stripped 7 bases from V and 0 bases from J, with 7 bases between. Germline V gene sequence: CDR1 MDHEN, CDR2 SYDVKM. The CDR3 runs to 13 residues. In nucleotides, the CDR3 is TGTGCCAGCATGGTTTTCTCTGGAAACACCATATATTTT. This gives the protein CASMVFSGNTIYF.

This chain uses TRBV7-7 with TRBJ2-1, with 10 bases matching TRBD2. The J segment lost 4 bases and the V segment lost 5 bases, leaving 5 bases of the junction unmatched. Germline V CDR1 and CDR2: SSHAT, FNYEAQ (reference sequence). This CDR3 region has 15 residues. The CDR3 DNA follows: TGTGCCAGCAGCCCCCGACTAGCGGGTTACAATGAGCAGTTCTTC. Translation: CASSPRLAGYNEQFF.

This clone was detected once. A junction boundary mismatches the germline segment, possibly from a read error. This chain connects TRBV30 to TRBJ2-1; weak D call: TRBD1 (6 bases). Germline V gene sequence: CDR1 GTSNPN, CDR2 SVGIG (reference sequence). The CDR3 length is 11 residues. The CDR3 sequence is CAWASTGARVF. CDR3 sequence (DNA): TGTGCCTGGGCCTCGACAGGCGCCAGGGTCTTC. The entire variable domain, with the rest obtained from reference TRBV30 and TRBJ2-1, is as follows: SQTIHQWPATLVQPVGSPLSLECTVEGTSNPNLYWYRQAAGRGLQLLFYSVGIGQISSEVPQNLSASRPQDRQFILSSKKLLLSDSGFYLCAWASTGARVFGPGTRLTVL.

This sequence joins TRBV5-1 and TRBJ2-3; 16 bases are a match to TRBD2. The germline V gene has CDR1 SGHRS and CDR2 YFSETQ. Unmatched junction bases numbered 8, after V lost 2 bases and J lost 5 bases. This CDR3 contains 18 residues. CDR3 coding DNA: TGCGCCAGCAGCTTAATCCCGGGACTAGCGGGAGGGGTAGATACGCAGTATTTT. It is translated as CASSLIPGLAGGVDTQYF. The full variable domain, rest sourced from reference TRBV5-1 and TRBJ2-3, is KAGVTQTPRYLIKTRGQQVTLSCSPISGHRSVSWYQQTPGQGLQFLFEYFSETQRNKGNFPGRFSGRQFSNSRSEMNVSTLELGDSALYLCASSLIPGLAGGVDTQYFGPGTRLTVL.

This clone occurred once. This CDR3 is CASGTYRVSLYNEQFF. The CDR3 DNA reads as TGTGCCAGCGGGACTTACCGGGTGAGCCTTTACAATGAGCAGTTCTTC. This chain joins TRBV28 and TRBJ2-1; D may be TRBD2 (6 bases). There are 16 residues in the CDR3. V lost 8 bases and J lost 4, with 21 bases in between. Looked up from germline, CDR1 is MDHEN and CDR2 is SYDVKM.

As for this clone: In the same sample, other DNA sequences code for this CDR3. The chain employs TRBV28 and TRBJ2-7, with D possibly TRBD2 on 5 matching bases. Germline lookup yields CDR1 MDHEN and CDR2 SYDVKM. CDR3 length equals 14 residues. The V end was cut by 2 bases, the J end by 1 base, with 9 bases between. The CDR3 loop reads CASSLGGRSYEQYF. CDR3 DNA: TGTGCCAGCAGTTTAGGAGGCAGATCCTACGAGCAGTACTTC. Supplemented by reference TRBV28 and TRBJ2-7, the full variable domain reads DVKVTQSSRYLVKRTGEKVFLECVQDMDHENMFWYRQDPGLGLRLIYFSYDVKMKEKGDIPEGYSVSREKKERFSLILESASTNQTSMYLCASSLGGRSYEQYFGPGTRLTVT.

The chain has TRBV5-6 and TRBJ1-5; D is perhaps TRBD1 (6 bases). Germline lookup yields CDR1 SGHDT and CDR2 YYEEEE. This CDR3 comprises 16 residues. The V end was cut by 1 base, the J end by 5 bases, with 16 bases between. DNA for the CDR3: TGTGCCAGCAGCTTGAAACAGGGAAGGGGGGATCAGCCCCAGCATTTT. Its protein product is CASSLKQGRGDQPQHF.

This clone was recorded a few times. The chain is built from TRBV11-2 and TRBJ1-1; D unresolved. The CDR3 length is 12 residues. The V gene's germline CDR1 is SGHAT and CDR2 FQNNGV. The ends were cut back, 6 bases at V and 3 bases at J, with 8 bases in the middle. In DNA form, the CDR3 reads TGTGCCAGCAGTTTCGATGACACTGAAGCTTTCTTT. Its protein product is CASSFDDTEAFF.